This TCR beta chain was documented in a study of T cell changes during pregnancy in multiple sclerosis. Trimming took 1 base from V and 9 from J, leaving 16 bases between them. The CDR3 is 14 residues long. The germline CDR1 and CDR2 sequences are SEHNR and FQNEAQ (reference sequence). Here immunoSEQ multiplex PCR was the method, and the copy in TCRdb shows in-frame clones only, minus some. The repertoire consists of tens of thousands of clones, with about 90% occurring once and the leading ten covering 0.75% to 0.85%. In this sample, this clone turned up once. The sequence was obtained from a female donor with multiple sclerosis, enrolled in a pregnancy study. The rearrangement uses TRBV7-9 and TRBJ2-7, with D perhaps TRBD1 (6 bases). The sequences come from CD4+ T cells from peripheral blood mononuclear cells, collected in the third trimester of pregnancy. The CDR3 coding sequence is TGTGCCAGCAGCTTAGTAACCGCAGGGGTGGGGCAGTACTTC. This codes for CASSLVTAGVGQYF.